The next 14 T cell receptor beta chains were all read from a single sample in a study of cytomegalovirus exposure and HLA in healthy donors. Libraries were prepared by immunoSEQ multiplex PCR; TCRdb keeps only in-frame clonotypes and omits some of them. Of about 120,000 clones in the sample, roughly 84% were seen once. Sequencing used PBMCs. These receptors originate from a woman aged 25 to 39 in good health and CMV-seronegative.

This clone was observed at least ten times. This chain connects TRBV4-2 to TRBJ2-2; 10 bases are shared with TRBD2. V shed 1 base and J 1 base; nucleotides not matched to a gene: 9. CDR3 length: 19 residues. Germline V gives CDR1 LGHNA, CDR2 YNFKEQ. In DNA form, the CDR3 reads TGTGCCAGCAGCCAAGGAAAGTCTAGCGGGGGCCTGAACACCGGGGAGCTGTTTTTT. Its protein is CASSQGKSSGGLNTGELFF.

This chain links TRBV7-2 with TRBJ1-6; weak D call: TRBD1 (5 bases). This CDR3 is 14 amino acids long. Germline V lookup: CDR1 SGHTA, CDR2 FQGNSA. The V end was cut by 2 bases, the J end by 7 bases, with 9 bases between. CDR3 residues: CASSLLTENSPLHF. CDR3 nucleotide sequence: TGTGCCAGCAGCTTATTGACAGAGAATTCACCCCTCCACTTT.

The chain recombines TRBV2 with TRBJ1-1; TRBD1 is a possible D gene (6 bases). V was cut by 11 bases and J by 3 bases, with 16 bases left in between. CDR1 is SNHLY and CDR2 is FYNNEI in the germline V gene. The CDR3 consists of 13 residues. The chain's CDR3 is CASWGGWDTEAFF. CDR3 sequence (DNA): TGTGCCTCTTGGGGGGGCTGGGACACTGAAGCTTTCTTT.

The V gene is TRBV11-2, the J gene TRBJ2-7; D is possibly TRBD1 (5 bases). This CDR3 contains 13 residues. V lost 1 base and J 9 bases, leaving 13 bases between the germline ends. Germline CDR1 is SGHAT and CDR2 is FQNNGV. The CDR3 DNA reads as TGTGCCAGCAGCTTAGGGTCAGGGCGCGGGCAGTACTTC. It specifies CASSLGSGRGQYF.

This chain uses TRBV6-5 with TRBJ2-3, with 8 bases identical to TRBD2. In germline, CDR1 is MNHEY, CDR2 SVGAGI. The CDR3 is 15 amino acids. V shed 5 bases and J 2 bases; nucleotides not matched to a gene: 6. The DNA of the CDR3 is TGTGCCAGCAGTGCCGGGGGGGCTGCCACAGATACGCAGTATTTT. This sequence encodes CASSAGGAATDTQYF.

The chain carries TRBV23-1 and TRBJ2-7; a weak D match, TRBD1 (9 bases). TRBV23-1 is sorted into the ORF group, with uncertain function. Trimming took 2 bases from V and 3 from J, leaving 20 bases between them. The CDR3 is 17 amino acids. The CDR3 protein is CASSQPGGTGTVYEQYF. The CDR3 nucleotides read TGCGCCAGCAGTCAACCGGGGGGGACAGGGACCGTCTACGAGCAGTACTTC.

This chain links TRBV9 with TRBJ1-2; D might be TRBD1 (5 bases). Between the trimmed V and J ends, which lost 2 bases and 3 bases, there was a span of 17 bases. The CDR3 extends over 16 amino acids. Per germline, CDR1 SGDLS and CDR2 YYNGEE. The CDR3: CASSVSNIWGDYGYTF. CDR3 nucleotides: TGTGCCAGCAGCGTGTCAAATATTTGGGGGGACTATGGCTACACCTTC.

The rearrangement links TRBV11-3 to TRBJ2-2, with TRBD1 matching over 7 bases. V trimming: 3 bases; J trimming: 7 bases; junction bases outside the gene matches: 14. This CDR3 is built from 17 residues. The germline CDR1 and CDR2 sequences are SGHNT and YENEEA. In nucleotides, the CDR3 is TGTGCCAGCAGCTTTAGGAATAGACAGGGCTTTGGCGGGGAGCTGTTTTTT. Amino acids: CASSFRNRQGFGGELFF.

In DNA, the CDR3 is TGTGCCAGCAGCCGCCCCGAGCCGAACACCGGGGAGCTGTTTTTT. Translation: CASSRPEPNTGELFF. The chain combines TRBV6-5 with TRBJ2-2; D unclear. The germline V and J ends were trimmed by 6 bases and 0 bases, with 11 bases remaining between them. This CDR3 spans 15 amino acids. Germline assignment: CDR1 MNHEY and CDR2 SVGAGI.

The chain links TRBV2 to TRBJ1-5; D gene ambiguous. Deletions cut 7 bases from V and 7 bases from J, with 14 bases between. CDR1 is SNHLY and CDR2 is FYNNEI in the germline V gene. This CDR3 is 13 amino acids long. CDR3: CASKANSGQPQHF. The CDR3 DNA reads TGTGCCAGCAAAGCGAACTCGGGACAGCCCCAGCATTTT.

The genes are TRBV7-2 and TRBJ2-3; D gene uncertain. CDR1 and CDR2 from the germline V gene are SGHTA and FQGNSA. V gave up 5 bases and J gave up 3 bases, with 6 bases separating them. CDR3 size: 12 residues. CDR3 residues: CASSIETDTQYF. The CDR3 nucleotides read TGTGCCAGCAGCATTGAGACAGATACGCAGTATTTT. The variable domain in full, completed from reference TRBV7-2 and TRBJ2-3, reads GAGVSQSPSNKVTEKGKDVELRCDPISGHTALYWYRQSLGQGLEFLIYFQGNSAPDKSGLPSDRFSAERTGGSVSTLTIQRTQQEDSAVYLCASSIETDTQYFGPGTRLTVL.

The table lists this clone with a few counts. The chain combines TRBV6-6 with TRBJ1-3, with TRBD1 as a possible D gene (5 bases). CDR1 and CDR2 from the germline V gene are MNHNY and SVGAGI (reference sequence). The CDR3 is 16 residues long. Trimming took off 5 bases at V and 3 bases at J, with 17 bases between the two ends. The CDR3 spells CASSAKGRDSGNTIYF. The CDR3 DNA follows: TGTGCCAGCAGTGCCAAGGGCAGGGATAGTGGAAACACCATATATTTT.

The chain links TRBV19 to TRBJ1-6; no clear D gene. This CDR3 contains 15 residues. Trimming removed 7 bases from V and 7 bases from J, with 17 bases in between. Germline V gene lookup returns CDR1 LNHDA and CDR2 SQIVND (reference sequence). The CDR3 region has the DNA TGTGCCAGTACTAAGCTGGCCCTCGGGAATTCACCCCTCCACTTT. Amino acid sequence: CASTKLALGNSPLHF. Variable domain in full (rest from reference TRBV19 and TRBJ1-6): DGGITQSPKYLFRKEGQNVTLSCEQNLNHDAMYWYRQDPGQGLRLIYYSQIVNDFQKGDIAEGYSVSREKKESFPLTVTSAQKNPTAFYLCASTKLALGNSPLHFGNGTRLTVT.

V is TRBV11-3 and J is TRBJ1-2, with D possibly matching TRBD1 (5 bases). This CDR3 contains 15 residues. Per germline, CDR1 SGHNT and CDR2 YENEEA. Trimming cost V 5 bases and J 6 bases, with 19 bases left between them. CDR3 sequence reads: CASSDRVGGFDGYTF. The CDR3 DNA follows: TGTGCCAGCAGCGACCGCGTGGGGGGATTCGATGGCTACACCTTC.